These 9 T cell receptor beta chains originate from one sample sequenced in a study of blood T cell repertoires in COVID-19 (TCRdb year 2020). Library preparation used the immunoSEQ multiplex PCR assay. TCRdb's version of the immuneACCESS table is confined to in-frame rearrangements and falls short of the full clone set. An unresolved V gene accounts for under half of the shortfall where checked; the remainder is of unknown origin. Counted in this sample were about 100,000 clones; approximately 92% of them appeared once. The top ten hold 5% to 6% of the sample. The sequenced sample consisted of peripheral blood. The receptor set was obtained from a man aged 45-65 years with active COVID-19.

This chain links TRBV24-1 with TRBJ2-6, with 7 bases fitting TRBD2. Germline loops: CDR1 KGHDR, CDR2 SFDVKD. V dropped 9 bases and J dropped 2; count of bases not matched to a gene: 3. The CDR3 is 14 residues long. Here the CDR3 reads CATGEGTGANVLTF. CDR3 DNA sequence: TGTGCCACCGGGGAGGGCACTGGGGCCAACGTCCTGACTTTC.

Here the CDR3 DNA reads TGTGCCTCAACGGGACAGGACTACTACGAGCAGTACTTC. This encodes CASTGQDYYEQYF. The chain has TRBV30 and TRBJ2-7, with 8 bases matching TRBD1. The CDR3 contains 13 residues. Germline loops: CDR1 GTSNPN, CDR2 SVGIG (reference sequence). Germline trimming cut 7 bases from V and 3 bases from J; bases unmatched to any gene: 8.

The chain carries TRBV4-1 and TRBJ1-2; a weak D match, TRBD1 (5 bases). Trimming stripped 2 bases from V and 2 bases from J, with 12 bases between. The CDR3 is 15 amino acids. CDR1 MGHRA and CDR2 YSYEKL come from the germline V gene. CDR3 bases: TGCGCCAGCAGCCAACCCCTCCAGGGCAACTATGGCTACACCTTC. It is translated as CASSQPLQGNYGYTF.

The chain combines TRBV9 with TRBJ1-1; TRBD1 matches 7 bases. Germline CDR1 reads SGDLS; CDR2 reads YYNGEE. The V and J ends lost 4 bases and 6 bases, in that order; junction bases with no gene match: 9. This CDR3 has 14 residues. The chain's CDR3 is CASSRSQGVAEAFF. In DNA form, the CDR3 reads TGTGCCAGCAGCCGTAGTCAGGGGGTGGCTGAAGCTTTCTTT.

The J gene is TRBJ2-1, the V gene TRBV18, with TRBD1 as a possible D gene (5 bases). V lost 2 bases, J lost 10 bases, and 12 bases lay in between. Looked up from germline, CDR1 is KGHSH and CDR2 is LQKENI. CDR3 length equals 13 residues. CDR3 nucleotide sequence: TGTGCCAGCTCACCAGGGGCGGAAATCGAGCAGTTCTTC. Translating gives CASSPGAEIEQFF.

The chain couples TRBV5-1 to TRBJ2-2; perhaps TRBD2 as D (6 bases). The CDR3 runs to 15 residues. The V end lost 4 bases, the J end lost 6 bases, and 16 bases lay between the germline ends. CDR1 is SGHRS, CDR2 YFSETQ, per germline. CDR3 sequence: CASSQREDGSGELFF. The CDR3 DNA reads as TGCGCCAGCAGCCAAAGGGAGGACGGATCCGGGGAGCTGTTTTTT.

The chain is built from TRBV28 and TRBJ1-5, with D perhaps TRBD1 (5 bases). Germline CDR1 and CDR2: MDHEN and SYDVKM. The CDR3 sequence is 14 residues long. V was shortened by 3 bases and J by 2 bases, with 8 bases between the two germline ends. CDR3 sequence reads: CASSLGRRNQPQHF. In DNA form, the CDR3 reads TGTGCCAGCAGTTTGGGGCGGCGCAATCAGCCCCAGCATTTT.

In this sample, this clone is medium-sized. This chain joins TRBV10-1 and TRBJ1-1, with 9 bases identical to TRBD1. From germline, CDR1 is WNHNN and CDR2 SYGVQD (reference sequence). Trimming took 4 bases from V and 11 from J; bases not matched to a gene: 20. This CDR3 spans 17 amino acids. Here the CDR3 reads CASSGSSGQGFPFGAFF. CDR3 nucleotide sequence: TGCGCCAGCAGTGGATCCTCGGGACAGGGTTTCCCCTTTGGGGCTTTCTTT.

The gene calls are TRBV15 and TRBJ1-5, with D unclear. The CDR3 totals 18 residues. The V gene lost 0 bases and the J gene lost 0 bases, with 15 bases spanning the gap. Germline V gene sequence: CDR1 LNHNV, CDR2 YYDKDF (reference sequence). CDR3 nucleotide sequence: TGTGCCACCAGCAGAGACGTCATAATAACTGATAGCAATCAGCCCCAGCATTTT. Protein product: CATSRDVIITDSNQPQHF. Full variable domain (missing parts from reference TRBV15 and TRBJ1-5): DAMVIQNPRYQVTQFGKPVTLSCSQTLNHNVMYWYQQKSSQAPKLLFHYYDKDFNNEADTPDNFQSRRPNTSFCFLDIRSPGLGDTAMYLCATSRDVIITDSNQPQHFGDGTRLSIL.